The source of this TCR beta chain is a study of control samples from healthy donors and cancer patients. This clone was picked up one time. Germline V lookup: CDR1 KGHSH, CDR2 LQKENI. CDR3 length: 17 residues. Trimming took 4 bases from V and 6 from J; bases not matched to a gene: 13. The method was immunoSEQ multiplex PCR; TCRdb's version includes in-frame clones alone and lacks a portion of them. This table has about 160,000 clones, 96% appearing once. The chain uses TRBV18 and TRBJ2-3; the match to TRBD1 covers 10 bases. Material for sequencing was blood. The TCR was taken from a woman younger than 45 in good health. CDR3 region: CASSLGTGAVGRDTQYF. CDR3 nucleotides: TGTGCCAGCTCACTTGGGACAGGGGCCGTCGGGCGGGATACGCAGTATTTT.